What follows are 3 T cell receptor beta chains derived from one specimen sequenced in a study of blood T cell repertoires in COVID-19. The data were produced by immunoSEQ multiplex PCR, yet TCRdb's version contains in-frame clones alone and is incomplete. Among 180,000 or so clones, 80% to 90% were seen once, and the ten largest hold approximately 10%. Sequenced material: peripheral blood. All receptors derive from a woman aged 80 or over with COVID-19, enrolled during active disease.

The CDR3 region is CASSPRPGGINSPLHF. For the CDR3, the DNA is TGTGCCAGCTCACCCCGTCCAGGGGGCATTAATTCACCCCTCCACTTT. The rearrangement links TRBV18 to TRBJ1-6, with 8 bases identical to TRBD1. Losses at the gene ends were 3 bases for V and 6 bases for J; bases not matched to a gene: 7. The CDR3 has 16 residues. Germline V gives CDR1 KGHSH, CDR2 LQKENI.

The DNA for the CDR3 is TGTGCCAGCAGCTTAGATCCCCTCTATGGCTACACCTTC. Encoded protein: CASSLDPLYGYTF. The chain combines TRBV7-2 with TRBJ1-2; D is undetermined. CDR3 length: 13 residues. The V gene's germline CDR1 is SGHTA and CDR2 FQGNSA. Trimming removed 1 base at V and 4 bases at J, with 7 bases between.

The CDR3 region is CASSRQGGAIGEQYF. CDR3 DNA: TGTGCCAGCAGCCGACAGGGGGGGGCCATCGGCGAGCAGTACTTC. This chain joins TRBV3-1 (or the pseudogene TRBV3-2) and TRBJ2-7, with 9 bases that match TRBD1. Germline V lookup: CDR1 LGHDT, CDR2 YNNKEL (reference sequence). V lost 4 bases to trimming and J lost 6 bases; unmatched junction nucleotides: 10. The CDR3 is 15 amino acids.